These 28 T cell receptor beta chains share one sample of origin, sequenced in a study of identical twins. In TCRdb, the 5' RACE reads were re-called with MiXCR into one record per CDR3 protein. The table lists 400,000 to 600,000 distinct CDR3 sequences, around 22% of them singletons. This same sample was also part of a study on yellow fever vaccine responses in identical twins.

The sequenced material came from CD4+ T cells sorted from blood. Receptor source: a woman between 18 and 30 years old in good health.

The chain joins TRBV3-1 to TRBJ1-3; perhaps TRBD1 as D (5 bases). The CDR3 is 15 residues long. Between the trimmed V and J ends, which lost 3 bases and 2 bases, there was a span of 11 bases. Germline-derived CDR1 and CDR2 are LGHDT and YNNKEL (reference sequence). This CDR3 is CASSQGENTGNTIYF. The CDR3 DNA sequence: TGTGCCAGCAGCCAGGGGGAAAACACTGGAAACACCATATATTTT. Variable domain in full (rest from reference TRBV3-1 and TRBJ1-3): DTAVSQTPKYLVTQMGNDKSIKCEQNLGHDTMYWYKQDSKKFLKIMFSYNNKELIINETVPNRFSPKSPDKAHLNLHINSLELGDSAVYFCASSQGENTGNTIYFGEGSWLTVV.

The rearrangement uses TRBV6-1 and TRBJ1-5; no clear D. The CDR3 is 14 residues long. Germline V gene lookup returns CDR1 MNHNS and CDR2 SASEGT. V was pared by 3 bases and J by 1 base, with 7 bases between. The CDR3 here is CASSDSWSNQPQHF. CDR3 sequence (DNA): TGTGCCAGCAGTGACAGTTGGAGCAATCAGCCCCAGCATTTT.

A few counts support this clonotype. The chain couples TRBV10-3 to TRBJ2-1, with 9 positions matching TRBD2. CDR1 and CDR2 from the germline V gene are ENHRY and SYGVKD. V was clipped by 10 bases and J by 0 bases; unmatched bases: 19. CDR3 length: 19 residues. The CDR3 nucleotides are TGTGCCACCCACCACGGGACTAGCTCCCCAGGGGGCTCCTACAATGAGCAGTTCTTC. This sequence encodes CATHHGTSSPGGSYNEQFF.

There are a few counts of this clonotype. This sequence joins TRBV12-3 or TRBV12-4 and TRBJ2-7, with no clear D. Trimming shortened V by 3 bases and J by 5 bases, and 14 bases separated the two germline ends. CDR3 length: 14 residues. This CDR3 reads CASSLGAQFDEQYF. The DNA for the CDR3 is TGTGCCAGCAGTTTGGGCGCCCAATTTGACGAGCAGTACTTC.

The chain is built from TRBV27 and TRBJ2-2, with 11 bases fitting TRBD2. V lost 6 bases to trimming and J lost 1 base; unmatched junction nucleotides: 4. Germline V lookup: CDR1 MNHEY, CDR2 SMNVEV (reference sequence). CDR3 length: 16 amino acids. The CDR3 DNA is TGTGCCAGCAGGAGACTAGCGGGGCAGAACACCGGGGAGCTGTTTTTT. Protein product: CASRRLAGQNTGELFF.

The table lists this clonotype with a few counts. The chain is built from TRBV15 and TRBJ2-1, with 8 bases that match TRBD1. The CDR3 totals 12 residues. CDR1 is LNHNV and CDR2 is YYDKDF in the germline V gene (reference sequence). The V and J ends lost 5 bases and 9 bases, in that order; junction bases with no gene match: 3. The CDR3 sequence is CATSSQGVEQFF. The CDR3, as DNA: TGTGCCACCAGCTCACAGGGGGTTGAGCAGTTCTTC.

This clonotype showed up just a few times. The chain joins TRBV24-1 to TRBJ2-7, with D hard to call. Trimming removed 4 bases at V and 9 bases at J, with 27 bases between. CDR3 length: 17 amino acids. Per germline, CDR1 KGHDR and CDR2 SFDVKD. The CDR3 DNA reads TGTGCCACCAGTGAACCTGATACCGAAGTCTATGAGAAATGGCAGTACTTC. It specifies CATSEPDTEVYEKWQYF.

The V gene is TRBV20-1, the J gene TRBJ2-1; 9 bases match TRBD2. Losses at the gene ends were 5 bases for V and 6 bases for J; bases not matched to a gene: 11. The CDR3 contains 15 residues. CDR1 is DFQATT and CDR2 is SNEGSKA in the germline V gene (reference sequence). The CDR3 coding sequence is TGCAGTGCTGGGCTAGCGGGGAGGGCCCCCAATGAGCAGTTCTTC. Protein sequence: CSAGLAGRAPNEQFF.

This clonotype turned up a few times. The chain employs TRBV12-3 or TRBV12-4 and TRBJ1-6, with no clear D. The CDR3 is 14 amino acids. V lost 8 bases to trimming and J lost 9 bases, with 17 bases between them. CDR3 residues: CASRRPDGGSPLHF. The CDR3, as DNA: TGTGCCAGCCGTCGCCCCGACGGAGGTTCACCCCTCCACTTT.

The sample holds a few counts of this clonotype. V usage is TRBV20-1 and J usage is TRBJ2-5; possibly TRBD2 for D (8 bases). With 0 bases removed from V and 8 bases from J, the gap between germline ends came to 31 bases. The length of the CDR3 is 19 residues. Germline CDR1 is DFQATT and CDR2 is SNEGSKA (reference sequence). CDR3 coding DNA: TGCAGTGCTAGAGATCCCAGGGGGACTCCCGAACGGGGGGGAGTCACCCAGTACTTC. This sequence encodes CSARDPRGTPERGGVTQYF.

The V call is TRBV6-5, the J call TRBJ2-1; D is unresolved. The V end lost 3 bases, the J end lost 3 bases, and 9 bases lay between the germline ends. From germline, CDR1 is MNHEY and CDR2 SVGAGI. The CDR3 has 14 residues. This chain's CDR3 is CASSYFSGYNEQFF. The CDR3 nucleotides are TGTGCCAGCAGTTATTTCTCAGGCTACAATGAGCAGTTCTTC.

Here the CDR3 reads CASTQQGYEQYF. CDR3 DNA sequence: TGTGCCAGCACCCAACAGGGGTACGAGCAGTACTTC. This chain joins TRBV7-2 and TRBJ2-7; TRBD1 agrees at 7 bases. Germline V gives CDR1 SGHTA, CDR2 FQGNSA. V dropped 7 bases and J dropped 4; count of bases not matched to a gene: 4. The CDR3 spans 12 residues. Drawing the rest from reference TRBV7-2 and TRBJ2-7, the complete variable domain is GAGVSQSPSNKVTEKGKDVELRCDPISGHTALYWYRQSLGQGLEFLIYFQGNSAPDKSGLPSDRFSAERTGGSVSTLTIQRTQQEDSAVYLCASTQQGYEQYFGPGTRLTVT.

The rearrangement joins TRBV20-1 to TRBJ2-7, with 11 bases identical to TRBD2. This CDR3 is 13 amino acids long. Germline V gene sequence: CDR1 DFQATT, CDR2 SNEGSKA (reference sequence). V lost 1 base, J lost 4 bases, and 0 bases stayed unmatched. CDR3 region: CSARGLAGYEQYF. The CDR3 region has the DNA TGCAGTGCTAGAGGACTAGCGGGGTACGAGCAGTACTTC.

This clonotype was counted between two and nine times. This chain joins TRBV28 and TRBJ1-2; TRBD1 might be the D (6 bases). This CDR3 has 12 residues. Germline-derived CDR1 and CDR2 are MDHEN and SYDVKM. V lost 8 bases and J lost 2, with 9 bases in between. The CDR3 sequence: CASGRGNYGYTF. The CDR3 DNA follows: TGTGCCAGCGGTAGGGGGAACTATGGCTACACCTTC.

CDR3 protein: CASSYRLLEQYF. Written as DNA, the CDR3 is TGTGCCAGCAGTTACCGCCTGTTGGAGCAGTACTTC. The V call is TRBV6-2 or TRBV6-3, the J call TRBJ2-7; D not resolved. Trimming pared 2 bases from V and 7 bases from J, leaving 9 bases between. Germline assignment: CDR1 MNHEY and CDR2 SVGEGT. The CDR3 is 12 amino acids.

The chain combines TRBV5-6 with TRBJ2-2; 7 bases map to TRBD2. The CDR3 length is 16 residues. V lost 4 bases and J lost 3; bases outside the gene matches: 9. Germline V lookup: CDR1 SGHDT, CDR2 YYEEEE. The CDR3: CASSPGGIWDTGELFF. The CDR3 DNA sequence: TGTGCCAGCAGCCCCGGGGGGATATGGGACACCGGGGAGCTGTTTTTT.

CDR3 bases: TGCAGCGTTGCGCGGAGGTTAGCGGTGAATGAGCAGTTCTTC. Protein product: CSVARRLAVNEQFF. The rearrangement joins TRBV29-1 to TRBJ2-1; a possible D gene is TRBD2 (6 bases). Germline CDR1 reads SQVTM; CDR2 reads ANQGSEA. The CDR3 loop spans 14 amino acids. V was pared by 4 bases and J by 7 bases, with 17 bases between.

V usage is TRBV2 and J usage is TRBJ2-7; D is possibly TRBD2 (5 bases). This CDR3 is 15 amino acids long. Germline CDR1 and CDR2: SNHLY and FYNNEI. V shed 0 bases and J shed 2 bases, with 11 bases lying between them. CDR3: CASSEASGMAYEQYF. The CDR3 nucleotides are TGTGCCAGCAGTGAAGCGTCCGGGATGGCCTACGAGCAGTACTTC.

The sample holds a few counts of this clonotype. V and J are TRBV11-2 and TRBJ2-7; unclear D gene. V lost 3 bases and J lost 2, with 11 bases in between. CDR1 is SGHAT, CDR2 FQNNGV, per germline. The CDR3 totals 14 residues. The chain's CDR3 is CASSFQTGPYEQYF. In nucleotides, the CDR3 is TGTGCCAGCAGCTTCCAGACTGGCCCCTACGAGCAGTACTTC.

There are a few counts of this clonotype. The chain carries TRBV20-1 and TRBJ2-1, with 7 bases matching TRBD2. V dropped 5 bases and J dropped 6; count of bases not matched to a gene: 10. In germline, CDR1 is DFQATT, CDR2 SNEGSKA (reference sequence). The CDR3 sequence is 14 residues long. In nucleotides, the CDR3 is TGCAGTGCTGCCACCCGGGACTATCTCAATGAGCAGTTCTTC. Amino acids: CSAATRDYLNEQFF.

This clonotype was picked up a small number of times. The V call is TRBV6-5, the J call TRBJ2-3; possibly TRBD2 for D (7 bases). CDR1 is MNHEY and CDR2 is SVGAGI in the germline V gene. The CDR3 consists of 16 residues. Trimming took 0 bases from V and 6 from J, leaving 16 bases between them. The CDR3 here is CASSYSTGAGADTQYF. The DNA for the CDR3 is TGTGCCAGCAGTTACTCCACGGGGGCGGGAGCGGATACGCAGTATTTT.

This chain joins TRBV12-3 or TRBV12-4 and TRBJ2-7; the D is unclear. The CDR3 runs 15 residues. Deletions cut 1 base from V and 4 bases from J, with 14 bases between. The CDR3 protein is CASSLVKGGKYEQYF. The DNA for the CDR3 is TGTGCCAGCAGTTTAGTTAAGGGTGGCAAGTACGAGCAGTACTTC.

A few counts support this clonotype. The chain uses TRBV7-9 and TRBJ1-4, with 7 positions matching TRBD1. With 5 bases clipped from V and 6 bases from J, the junction kept 6 bases outside the gene matches. The CDR3 consists of 14 residues. CDR1 is SEHNR, CDR2 FQNEAQ, per germline (reference sequence). The CDR3 is CASSPGQADEKLFF. In nucleotides, the CDR3 is TGTGCCAGCAGCCCAGGACAGGCGGATGAAAAACTGTTTTTT.

The chain combines TRBV7-8 with TRBJ2-3, with a possible D match to TRBD2 (7 bases). Germline-derived CDR1 and CDR2 are SGHVS and FQNEAQ. There are 14 residues in the CDR3. The germline V and J ends were trimmed by 1 base and 10 bases, with 15 bases remaining between them. CDR3 sequence (DNA): TGTGCCAGCAGCTTAGAGGGGGGGGGCCGCGCGCAGTATTTT. It translates to CASSLEGGGRAQYF.

This clonotype was counted between two and nine times. The rearrangement uses TRBV11-1 and TRBJ2-3; 12 bases map to TRBD1. Trimming removed 4 bases from V and 5 bases from J; junction bases left unmatched: 22. In germline, CDR1 is SGHAT, CDR2 FQDESV (reference sequence). CDR3 length: 21 amino acids. CDR3 sequence reads: CASSSPRDRGRRVAGGDTQYF. CDR3 sequence (DNA): TGTGCCAGCAGCTCGCCCCGGGACAGGGGGCGAAGGGTAGCGGGAGGAGATACGCAGTATTTT.

This chain links TRBV5-5 with TRBJ2-2; 7 bases fit TRBD2. After removal of 1 base from V and 0 bases from J, the junction contained 6 bases not matched to a gene. This CDR3 has 17 amino acids. CDR1 and CDR2 from the germline V gene are SGHKS and YYEKEE (reference sequence). The CDR3 reads CASSLLGGGANTGELFF. CDR3 in DNA: TGTGCCAGCAGCTTGTTGGGGGGAGGGGCGAACACCGGGGAGCTGTTTTTT.

The V and J genes are TRBV2 and TRBJ2-7; no definite D call. Trimming removed 7 bases from V and 6 bases from J, with 19 bases in between. This CDR3 has 14 residues. Germline assignment: CDR1 SNHLY and CDR2 FYNNEI. CDR3: CASKFQTDRFEQYF. The CDR3 coding sequence is TGTGCCAGCAAGTTCCAGACGGACCGTTTCGAGCAGTACTTC.

This rearrangement joins TRBV4-2 to TRBJ2-1; 14 bases agree with TRBD2. CDR3 length equals 17 residues. J lost 3 bases, V lost 4 bases, and 5 bases had no gene match. CDR1 and CDR2 from the germline V gene are LGHNA and YNFKEQ. CDR3 bases: TGTGCCAGCAGCCTAGGGACTAGCGGGAGTGTCTACAATGAGCAGTTCTTC. Amino acids: CASSLGTSGSVYNEQFF.